These 31 T cell receptor beta chains were all obtained from the same sample, sequenced in a study of beta chain features in type 1 diabetes. Antigens for these TCRs are unknown. General study findings and limits: Significant though moderate, a shortening of TCRB CDR3s appeared in all four CD4+ subsets of Type 1 diabetes patients.

Sequencing targeted expressed TCRB transcripts, as all isolated RNA had been reverse transcribed. TCRdb's copy holds only in-frame clones and misses some; the assay was immunoSEQ multiplex PCR. The sample carries some 70,000 clones, about 48% recorded once. The sequencing sample was made of central memory CD4+ T cells from blood. All receptors come from a man aged 25-45 years with type 1 diabetes.

The V and J genes are TRBV5-1 and TRBJ1-4; the D gene is possibly TRBD1 (5 bases). CDR1 and CDR2 (germline): SGHRS, YFSETQ. CDR3 length equals 16 residues. V lost 10 bases, J lost 3 bases, and 22 bases lay in between. The CDR3 loop reads CAPWGGPRLANEKLFF. The DNA for the CDR3 is TGCGCCCCTTGGGGGGGTCCGCGGTTGGCTAATGAAAAACTGTTTTTT.

The chain combines TRBV6-5 with TRBJ1-1; perhaps TRBD1 as D (5 bases). Per germline, CDR1 MNHEY and CDR2 SVGAGI. The CDR3 sequence is 15 residues long. V dropped 7 bases and J dropped 4 bases, with 19 bases sitting between them. CDR3 loop: CASTPRGEGSTEAFF. DNA of the CDR3: TGTGCCAGCACCCCCCGGGGGGAAGGAAGCACTGAAGCTTTCTTT.

This chain joins TRBV4-1 and TRBJ1-2; D gene uncertain. CDR1 and CDR2 (germline): MGHRA, YSYEKL. V was cut by 2 bases and J by 2 bases, with 18 bases left in between. CDR3 length: 17 amino acids. This chain's CDR3 is CASSQSPTEILNYGYTF. CDR3 nucleotide sequence: TGCGCCAGCAGCCAAAGTCCCACAGAAATCTTAAACTATGGCTACACCTTC.

This clone has only a few counts. The rearrangement joins TRBV29-1 to TRBJ2-2; TRBD1 matches 7 bases. Germline V gene sequence: CDR1 SQVTM, CDR2 ANQGSEA. The length of the CDR3 is 15 residues. J gave up 3 bases and V 6 bases, and 10 bases lay outside the gene matches. The CDR3 sequence: CSVGSGTVDTGELFF. The CDR3 DNA follows: TGCAGCGTGGGTTCCGGGACAGTCGACACCGGGGAGCTGTTTTTT.

Concerning this clone itself: Different DNA sequences within this sample yield the same CDR3. CDR3 in amino acids: CASSGAGESTDTQYF. The CDR3 nucleotides read TGTGCCAGCAGTGGCGCAGGGGAAAGCACAGATACGCAGTATTTT. The chain recombines TRBV6-1 with TRBJ2-3; D might be TRBD1 (6 bases). Germline loops: CDR1 MNHNS, CDR2 SASEGT. The V and J ends lost 4 bases and 0 bases respectively, with 11 bases between them. The CDR3 spans 15 residues.

The chain links TRBV6-1 to TRBJ1-2, with 7 bases matching TRBD1. The V segment lost 3 bases and the J segment 2 bases; nucleotides outside the gene matches: 3. CDR3 length: 14 amino acids. The germline V gene encodes CDR1 MNHNS and CDR2 SASEGT. The CDR3 spells CASSDGQANYGYTF. The CDR3 bases are TGTGCCAGCAGTGACGGACAGGCGAACTATGGCTACACCTTC.

This clone was seen just once. The chain employs TRBV6-5 and TRBJ2-2; D call uncertain. The CDR3 is 12 amino acids. The ends were cut back, 8 bases at V and 1 base at J, with 5 bases in the middle. Germline CDR1 and CDR2: MNHEY and SVGAGI. The CDR3 is CASGMNTGELFF. CDR3 DNA sequence: TGTGCCAGCGGCATGAACACCGGGGAGCTGTTTTTT.

This chain joins TRBV7-2 and TRBJ2-7; a weak D match, TRBD2 (5 bases). The CDR3 totals 15 residues. The germline V gene encodes CDR1 SGHTA and CDR2 FQGNSA. Trimming removed 5 bases from V and 4 bases from J, with 18 bases in between. The CDR3 DNA reads TGTGCCAGCAGCCAGCCCTATAGCGAGACATACGAGCAGTACTTC. It codes for CASSQPYSETYEQYF.

CDR3: CASSLPGQGTEKLFF. DNA of the CDR3: TGTGCCAGCAGCTTACCGGGACAGGGGACAGAAAAACTGTTTTTT. This sequence joins TRBV7-9 and TRBJ1-4; 10 bases fit TRBD1. CDR1 and CDR2 (germline): SEHNR, FQNEAQ (reference sequence). V trimming: 2 bases; J trimming: 8 bases; junction bases outside the gene matches: 5. CDR3 length: 15 residues.

This chain connects TRBV6-1 to TRBJ2-7, with D unclear. Germline V gives CDR1 MNHNS, CDR2 SASEGT. CDR3 length: 14 residues. Trimming removed 5 bases at V and 2 bases at J, with 13 bases between. The CDR3 DNA reads TGTGCCAGCAGTTCTCCTGGGCAGGCCTACGAGCAGTACTTC. Protein product: CASSSPGQAYEQYF.

This chain connects TRBV2 to TRBJ2-5; TRBD2 agrees at 9 bases. The CDR3 is 15 residues long. In germline, CDR1 is SNHLY, CDR2 FYNNEI. The V segment lost 6 bases and the J segment 2 bases; nucleotides outside the gene matches: 7. CDR3 sequence reads: CASRVSGGDQETQYF. The CDR3 bases are TGTGCCAGCAGAGTTAGCGGGGGCGATCAAGAGACCCAGTACTTC.

CDR3: CASTLSSGGTGELFF. The CDR3 region has the DNA TGCGCCAGTACGTTATCTAGCGGGGGGACCGGGGAGCTGTTTTTT. V gene TRBV10-2 combines with J gene TRBJ2-2; 11 bases fit TRBD2. Germline assignment: CDR1 WSHSY and CDR2 SAAADI. The CDR3 has 15 amino acids. The ends lost 9 bases at V and 5 bases at J; junction bases unmatched: 8.

The chain links TRBV6-1 to TRBJ2-2, with a possible D match to TRBD2 (5 bases). The V gene's germline CDR1 is MNHNS and CDR2 SASEGT. This CDR3 spans 15 amino acids. With 7 bases removed from V and 1 base from J, the gap between germline ends came to 13 bases. CDR3 residues: CASILRTENTGELFF. DNA of the CDR3: TGTGCCAGCATCCTAAGGACTGAGAACACCGGGGAGCTGTTTTTT.

This clone occurred a few times. The chain is built from TRBV18 and TRBJ1-2, with 7 positions matching TRBD1. This CDR3 has 14 amino acids. Germline CDR1 is KGHSH and CDR2 is LQKENI. Trimming cost V 3 bases and J 8 bases; bases outside gene matches: 9. CDR3 region: CASSPGTDQGGYTF. In DNA form, the CDR3 reads TGTGCCAGCTCACCGGGGACAGACCAAGGAGGCTACACCTTC.

The chain uses TRBV6-6 and TRBJ2-7; a weak D match, TRBD2 (7 bases). In germline, CDR1 is MNHNY, CDR2 SVGAGI (reference sequence). This CDR3 is built from 14 residues. V was trimmed by 6 bases and J by 3 bases, leaving 15 bases between them. Here the CDR3 reads CASSPSGGGYEQYF. CDR3 in DNA: TGTGCCAGCAGCCCTAGCGGAGGGGGCTACGAGCAGTACTTC.

This clone was recorded a few times. The chain is built from TRBV19 and TRBJ2-2, with 8 bases lining up with TRBD1. V gave up 5 bases and J gave up 1 base; unmatched junction bases: 9. The CDR3 runs 17 residues. The germline V gene encodes CDR1 LNHDA and CDR2 SQIVND (reference sequence). CDR3: CASSLGTGPLNTGELFF. The CDR3 region has the DNA TGTGCCAGTAGTCTGGGGACAGGACCTTTGAACACCGGGGAGCTGTTTTTT.

The chain uses TRBV18 and TRBJ1-1; TRBD1 aligns across 9 bases. Unmatched junction bases numbered 8, after V lost 3 bases and J lost 0 bases. The CDR3 consists of 17 residues. Germline lookup yields CDR1 KGHSH and CDR2 LQKENI. CDR3 nucleotides: TGTGCCAGCTCACCGGGACAGGGCCCCGGAATGAACACTGAAGCTTTCTTT. This gives the protein CASSPGQGPGMNTEAFF. Using reference TRBV18 and TRBJ1-1 for the parts outside the CDR3, the full variable domain is NAGVMQNPRHLVRRRGQEARLRCSPMKGHSHVYWYRQLPEEGLKFMVYLQKENIIDESGMPKERFSAEFPKEGPSILRIQQVVRGDSAAYFCASSPGQGPGMNTEAFFGQGTRLTVV.

This clone was counted a few times. The genes are TRBV7-2 and TRBJ2-7; 7 bases align to TRBD2. From germline, CDR1 is SGHTA and CDR2 FQGNSA. The CDR3 covers 13 residues. V lost 4 bases to trimming and J lost 3 bases; unmatched junction nucleotides: 3. DNA of the CDR3: TGTGCCAGCAGCTCCCGCGGGGGCTACGAGCAGTACTTC. This translates into CASSSRGGYEQYF.

The V call is TRBV7-8, the J call TRBJ2-2, with D perhaps matching TRBD1 (6 bases). From germline, CDR1 is SGHVS and CDR2 FQNEAQ. Trimming shortened V by 0 bases and J by 9 bases, and 17 bases separated the two germline ends. The CDR3 is 16 residues long. CDR3 loop: CASSLASQGARRELFF. The CDR3 DNA reads as TGTGCCAGCAGCTTAGCCTCACAGGGCGCTCGGAGGGAGCTGTTTTTT. The full variable domain, in which reference TRBV7-8 and TRBJ2-2 provide the parts outside the CDR3, is GAGVSQSPRYKVAKRGQDVALRCDPISGHVSLFWYQQALGQGPEFLTYFQNEAQLDKSGLPSDRFFAERPEGSVSTLKIQRTQQEDSAVYLCASSLASQGARRELFFGEGSRLTVL.

This clone showed up just a few times. This sequence joins TRBV6-1 and TRBJ2-1; 8 bases are a match to TRBD1. This CDR3 is 13 amino acids long. The V gene end was trimmed by 5 bases and the J gene end by 9 bases; junction bases not matched to a gene: 6. Germline-derived CDR1 and CDR2 are MNHNS and SASEGT. The CDR3 reads CASSSQGAGEQFF. The CDR3 DNA sequence: TGTGCCAGCAGTTCTCAGGGGGCCGGTGAGCAGTTCTTC.

J is TRBJ1-1 and V is TRBV2, with D unresolved. The CDR3 has 15 residues. Trimming left V 1 base short and J 3 bases short, with 12 bases between. Germline V CDR1 and CDR2: SNHLY, FYNNEI. This chain's CDR3 is CASSEVLSRDTEAFF. CDR3 nucleotide sequence: TGTGCCAGCAGTGAAGTTCTCTCGAGGGACACTGAAGCTTTCTTT.

The rearrangement links TRBV5-5 to TRBJ1-1, with a tentative D call TRBD1 (5 bases). The CDR3 is made up of 13 amino acids. V shed 1 base and J shed 5 bases, with 9 bases lying between them. Germline CDR1 reads SGHKS; CDR2 reads YYEKEE (reference sequence). CDR3 nucleotide sequence: TGTGCCAGCAGCTTGCAGGCAGGGACTGAAGCTTTCTTT. Protein: CASSLQAGTEAFF.

The chain is built from TRBV5-1 and TRBJ1-1, with 7 bases fitting TRBD1. The germline V gene has CDR1 SGHRS and CDR2 YFSETQ. The CDR3 length is 15 residues. The V segment lost 3 bases and the J segment 5 bases; nucleotides outside the gene matches: 10. CDR3 DNA: TGCGCCAGCAGCTCTGAGACAGGGTCTAATACTGAAGCTTTCTTT. This encodes CASSSETGSNTEAFF.

This clone was detected once. This chain connects TRBV7-8 to TRBJ1-2, with 8 bases aligning to TRBD1. The germline gives CDR1 SGHVS, CDR2 FQNEAQ. J lost 5 bases, V lost 5 bases, and 10 bases had no gene match. The length of the CDR3 is 15 residues. CDR3 bases: TGTGCCAGCAGCCCCCGGGACAGGAATTTTTATGGCTACACCTTC. Protein: CASSPRDRNFYGYTF.

This chain's CDR3 is CASSGDRGPNTEAFF. In DNA form, the CDR3 reads TGCGCCAGCAGCGGAGACAGGGGCCCTAACACTGAAGCTTTCTTT. This chain links TRBV5-1 with TRBJ1-1; TRBD1 matches 8 bases. V was pared by 4 bases and J by 2 bases, with 7 bases of the junction left unmatched. The CDR3 is 15 residues long. The germline CDR1 and CDR2 sequences are SGHRS and YFSETQ.

The rearrangement uses TRBV7-2 and TRBJ2-3, with 8 bases that match TRBD1. Germline lookup yields CDR1 SGHTA and CDR2 FQGNSA. The CDR3 length is 15 residues. V was clipped by 1 base and J by 4 bases; unmatched bases: 4. CDR3: CASSLGQGSPDTQYF. For the CDR3, the DNA is TGTGCCAGCAGCTTAGGACAGGGGAGCCCAGATACGCAGTATTTT.

This clone was found a few times. This chain joins TRBV9 and TRBJ2-1; D unresolved. The CDR3 spans 15 residues. CDR1 SGDLS and CDR2 YYNGEE come from the germline V gene. V was shortened by 0 bases and J by 7 bases, with 14 bases between the two germline ends. This CDR3 reads CASSVDVTVPNEQFF. The CDR3 DNA reads as TGTGCCAGCAGCGTAGACGTCACAGTGCCGAATGAGCAGTTCTTC.

The chain couples TRBV4-2 to TRBJ2-1; 16 bases match TRBD2. V lost 3 bases, J lost 8 bases, and 10 bases stayed unmatched. The CDR3 consists of 18 residues. Germline loops: CDR1 LGHNA, CDR2 YNFKEQ. The CDR3 here is CASSQGLAGGPGFDEQFF. The DNA of the CDR3 is TGTGCCAGCAGCCAGGGACTAGCGGGGGGGCCAGGGTTCGATGAGCAGTTCTTC.

This sequence joins TRBV5-1 and TRBJ2-3; unclear D gene. V lost 4 bases to trimming and J lost 3 bases, with 9 bases between them. Per germline, CDR1 SGHRS and CDR2 YFSETQ. CDR3 length: 13 amino acids. CDR3 sequence: CASSPRQTDTQYF. DNA of the CDR3: TGCGCCAGCAGCCCCCGACAAACAGATACGCAGTATTTT.

DNA for the CDR3: TGTGCCAGCAGCCTAATGGGACTAGCGGATCAAGAGACCCAGTACTTC. Translation gives CASSLMGLADQETQYF. The chain uses TRBV11-1 and TRBJ2-5, with TRBD2 matching over 11 bases. The CDR3 length is 16 residues. The V gene's germline CDR1 is SGHAT and CDR2 FQDESV (reference sequence). V was pared by 5 bases and J by 2 bases, with 7 bases of the junction left unmatched.

V and J are TRBV7-9 and TRBJ2-7, with TRBD2 matching 9 bases. Germline CDR1 SEHNR, CDR2 FQNEAQ (reference sequence). The CDR3 has 17 amino acids. V gave up 1 base and J gave up 0 bases; unmatched junction bases: 7. The CDR3 bases are TGTGCCAGCAGCTTAGGCGGGAGGGGCCCCAGCTCCTACGAGCAGTACTTC. As protein: CASSLGGRGPSSYEQYF.